These 21 T cell receptor beta chains share one sample of origin, sequenced in a study of blood T cell repertoires in COVID-19. Here immunoSEQ multiplex PCR was the method, and the copy in TCRdb shows in-frame clones only, minus some. The table has under 95,000 clones, around 90% seen once; the top ten hold around 40%. Source material: peripheral blood. These receptors originate from a human donor in a cohort sampled during active COVID-19.

The rearrangement uses TRBV2 and TRBJ2-3; 9 bases map to TRBD2. This CDR3 is 15 amino acids long. The V gene end was trimmed by 2 bases and the J gene end by 4 bases; junction bases not matched to a gene: 4. Germline lookup yields CDR1 SNHLY and CDR2 FYNNEI. The DNA for the CDR3 is TGTGCCAGCAGTGAACGCGGGGGGGCCCCAGATACGCAGTATTTT. It codes for CASSERGGAPDTQYF.

The chain joins TRBV6-5 to TRBJ1-2; D uncertain. V was clipped by 6 bases and J by 1 base, with 15 bases between them. In germline, CDR1 is MNHEY, CDR2 SVGAGI. This CDR3 has 15 amino acids. CDR3 in DNA: TGTGCCAGCAGCGAGGCGGAGGTGGTTAACTATGGCTACACCTTC. Encoded protein: CASSEAEVVNYGYTF.

The chain has TRBV5-4 and TRBJ1-2; TRBD1 agrees at 7 bases. The germline V gene encodes CDR1 SGHNT and CDR2 YYREEE (reference sequence). CDR3 length: 14 residues. V lost 4 bases and J lost 2; bases outside the gene matches: 5. The CDR3: CASSPGQENYGYTF. The CDR3 region has the DNA TGTGCCAGCAGCCCTGGACAGGAGAACTATGGCTACACCTTC.

The chain is built from TRBV18 and TRBJ1-5; 8 bases agree with TRBD1. Germline V gene sequence: CDR1 KGHSH, CDR2 LQKENI. The CDR3 consists of 14 residues. V shed 5 bases and J 5 bases; nucleotides not matched to a gene: 5. The CDR3 loop is CASSGPTGDQPQHF. Written as DNA, the CDR3 is TGTGCCAGCTCAGGCCCGACAGGGGATCAGCCCCAGCATTTT.

This chain connects TRBV7-8 to TRBJ2-7; TRBD2 agrees at 7 bases. The CDR3 spans 15 residues. Germline V gene data show CDR1 as SGHVS and CDR2 as FQNEAQ. V was clipped by 1 base and J by 3 bases; unmatched bases: 6. CDR3 in DNA: TGTGCCAGCAGCTTAGATACTAGCGTCCGCTACGAGCAGTACTTC. It codes for CASSLDTSVRYEQYF.

The chain carries TRBV12-3 or TRBV12-4 and TRBJ2-7, with 7 bases identical to TRBD1. Losses at the gene ends were 6 bases for V and 2 bases for J; bases not matched to a gene: 4. The CDR3 is made up of 13 amino acids. The CDR3 DNA follows: TGTGCCAGCAGGGACAGGCGAACCTACGAGCAGTACTTC. Translating it yields CASRDRRTYEQYF.

The chain links TRBV28 to TRBJ2-5, with 7 bases lining up with TRBD2. The CDR3 is made up of 15 amino acids. The ends lost 3 bases at V and 1 base at J; junction bases unmatched: 5. Per germline, CDR1 MDHEN and CDR2 SYDVKM. The CDR3 region is CASSFPRGIQETQYF. Written as DNA, the CDR3 is TGTGCCAGCAGTTTCCCGCGGGGGATCCAAGAGACCCAGTACTTC.

This rearrangement joins TRBV28 to TRBJ2-4; TRBD2 might be the D (6 bases). Per the germline V gene, CDR1 is MDHEN and CDR2 is SYDVKM. Trimming took 2 bases from V and 9 from J, leaving 8 bases between them. The CDR3 is 12 residues long. CDR3 region: CASSLGDFIQYF. The CDR3 DNA sequence: TGTGCCAGCAGTTTAGGGGACTTCATTCAGTACTTC.

This chain connects TRBV14 to TRBJ2-7, with TRBD1 as a possible D gene (5 bases). Trimming pared 4 bases from V and 9 bases from J, leaving 13 bases between. The CDR3 consists of 12 residues. In germline, CDR1 is SGHDN, CDR2 FVKESK. CDR3 nucleotide sequence: TGTGCCAGCAGCCGATCTGCAGGGTCGCAGTACTTC. Its translation is CASSRSAGSQYF.

This rearrangement joins TRBV19 to TRBJ2-6; 8 bases fit TRBD2. The trim removed 1 base at V and 4 bases at J, leaving 3 bases unmatched. Germline V gene data show CDR1 as LNHDA and CDR2 as SQIVND (reference sequence). CDR3 length equals 16 residues. The CDR3 nucleotides read TGTGCCAGTAGTATAGTAGCGGGGTCCGGGGCCAACGTCCTGACTTTC. This translates into CASSIVAGSGANVLTF.

This chain joins TRBV12-3 or TRBV12-4 and TRBJ2-6; D gene uncertain. V was pared by 6 bases and J by 0 bases, with 3 bases between. The CDR3 is 13 amino acids. The CDR3 loop reads CASSLSGANVLTF. CDR3 DNA: TGTGCCAGCAGCCTCTCTGGGGCCAACGTCCTGACTTTC.

The chain carries TRBV5-1 and TRBJ2-1, with D possibly TRBD1 on 6 matching bases. V lost 3 bases and J 10 bases, leaving 11 bases between the germline ends. Germline assignment: CDR1 SGHRS and CDR2 YFSETQ. The CDR3 consists of 12 residues. The CDR3 sequence: CASSSQGPEQFF. Written as DNA, the CDR3 is TGCGCCAGCAGCTCACAGGGACCGGAGCAGTTCTTC. Variable domain in full (rest from reference TRBV5-1 and TRBJ2-1): KAGVTQTPRYLIKTRGQQVTLSCSPISGHRSVSWYQQTPGQGLQFLFEYFSETQRNKGNFPGRFSGRQFSNSRSEMNVSTLELGDSALYLCASSSQGPEQFFGPGTRLTVL.

The J gene is TRBJ2-5, the V gene TRBV2; tentatively, D is TRBD2 (5 bases). CDR1 and CDR2 from the germline V gene are SNHLY and FYNNEI. V was cut by 2 bases and J by 4 bases, with 11 bases left in between. CDR3 size: 14 residues. In nucleotides, the CDR3 is TGTGCCAGCAGTGAATCCCTAGCTCGAGAGACCCAGTACTTC. Its protein is CASSESLARETQYF. The full variable domain, in which reference TRBV2 and TRBJ2-5 provide the parts outside the CDR3, is EPEVTQTPSHQVTQMGQEVILRCVPISNHLYFYWYRQILGQKVEFLVSFYNNEISEKSEIFDDQFSVERPDGSNFTLKIRSTKLEDSAMYFCASSESLARETQYFGPGTRLLVL.

This chain uses TRBV11-2 with TRBJ2-2; D may be TRBD2 (5 bases). V shed 5 bases and J shed 5 bases, with 12 bases lying between them. Germline loops: CDR1 SGHAT, CDR2 FQNNGV. The length of the CDR3 is 14 residues. The CDR3 coding sequence is TGTGCCAGCAGCGCTGTTCGGGGAACCGGGGAGCTGTTTTTT. Amino acids: CASSAVRGTGELFF.

This chain joins TRBV19 and TRBJ2-7, with a weak D call TRBD2 (6 bases). CDR3 length equals 14 residues. Germline V gene sequence: CDR1 LNHDA, CDR2 SQIVND (reference sequence). Trimming pared 4 bases from V and 0 bases from J, leaving 10 bases between. Written as DNA, the CDR3 is TGTGCCAGTAGTACTAGCGTGAACTCCTACGAGCAGTACTTC. This codes for CASSTSVNSYEQYF.

CDR3: CASSPDSNEKLFF. CDR3 nucleotide sequence: TGTGCCAGCTCACCGGACAGTAATGAAAAACTGTTTTTT. This chain uses TRBV18 with TRBJ1-4, with a weak D call TRBD1 (6 bases). The germline V gene encodes CDR1 KGHSH and CDR2 LQKENI. This CDR3 has 13 residues. Trimming removed 3 bases from V and 4 bases from J, with 6 bases in between.

This clone was observed once. The chain employs TRBV6-2 or TRBV6-3 and TRBJ1-1; possible D gene TRBD1, 6 bases. The ends were cut back, 5 bases at V and 5 bases at J, with 18 bases in the middle. This CDR3 is built from 15 residues. Germline values: CDR1 MNHEY, CDR2 SVGEGT. CDR3: CASSLTQGPRTEAFF. In DNA, the CDR3 is TGTGCCAGCAGTCTCACGCAGGGGCCCAGGACTGAAGCTTTCTTT.

The chain couples TRBV5-6 to TRBJ2-7; D may be TRBD1 (6 bases). The CDR3 covers 15 residues. Deletions cut 0 bases from V and 4 bases from J, with 14 bases between. CDR1 is SGHDT and CDR2 is YYEEEE in the germline V gene. CDR3 sequence: CASSLGGLPGYEQYF. Here the CDR3 DNA reads TGTGCCAGCAGCTTGGGGGGGCTACCGGGGTACGAGCAGTACTTC.

Regarding this clone: At one of its ends the junction is not consistent with the germline gene, which may arise from a read error. Additional DNA sequences in this sample encode the identical CDR3. V and J are TRBV3-1 (or the pseudogene TRBV3-2) and TRBJ2-7; 9 bases map to TRBD2. The CDR3 consists of 14 residues. CDR1 and CDR2 (germline): LGHDT, YNNKEL (reference sequence). As DNA, the CDR3 is TGCGCCAGCAGCCAAGGACTAGCGCACTACGAGCAGTACTTC. Residues: CASSQGLAHYEQYF.

Turning to this clone: The junction does not match germline at one end; this may be a read error. The rearrangement joins TRBV5-4 to TRBJ2-4; TRBD2 matches at 8 bases. Germline loops: CDR1 SGHNT, CDR2 YYREEE (reference sequence). The length of the CDR3 is 11 residues. The CDR3 coding sequence is TGTGCCAGCAGCTCCGGGGGGGGCTCCACCTTC. This translates into CASSSGGGSTF.

V is TRBV2 and J is TRBJ1-6, with TRBD1 matching over 7 bases. The CDR3 extends over 14 amino acids. CDR1 and CDR2 (germline): SNHLY, FYNNEI. Germline trimming cut 6 bases from V and 7 bases from J; bases unmatched to any gene: 6. The CDR3 loop is CASRGTGDNSPLHF. DNA for the CDR3: TGTGCCAGCAGGGGAACAGGGGACAATTCACCCCTCCACTTT.